The 20 T cell receptor beta chains below all came from one sample that was sequenced in a study of OX40 agonist ivuxolimab in advanced cancers. Here immunoSEQ multiplex PCR was the method, and the copy in TCRdb shows in-frame clones only, minus some. The data hold about 30,000 clones, with approximately 90% observed a single time. The sample here was CD4+ or CD8+ T cells sorted from blood, taken in a trial of the OX40 agonist ivuxolimab. All receptors derive from an adult with an advanced solid tumor such as melanoma, head and neck, liver or kidney cancer.

V is TRBV6-6 and J is TRBJ2-5; D is unresolved. The V end lost 6 bases, the J end lost 4 bases, and 9 bases lay between the germline ends. This CDR3 contains 12 residues. Germline V gene lookup returns CDR1 MNHNY and CDR2 SVGAGI (reference sequence). The CDR3 sequence: CASSLPGETQYF. The CDR3 DNA follows: TGTGCCAGCAGCCTGCCCGGAGAGACCCAGTACTTC.

The V call is TRBV4-2, the J call TRBJ1-3; D gene unclear. This CDR3 contains 17 residues. Germline loops: CDR1 LGHNA, CDR2 YNFKEQ. V lost 1 base, J lost 3 bases, and 16 bases lay in between. The CDR3 DNA reads as TGTGCCAGCAGCCAAGGGCCCCCCACGAACAGTGGAAACACCATATATTTT. Protein product: CASSQGPPTNSGNTIYF.

The chain employs TRBV5-1 and TRBJ1-1; D unclear. The V gene lost 0 bases and the J gene lost 5 bases, with 8 bases spanning the gap. The V gene's germline CDR1 is SGHRS and CDR2 YFSETQ. The CDR3 loop spans 13 amino acids. The CDR3 DNA follows: TGCGCCAGCAGCTTGGTCACAGATACTGAAGCTTTCTTT. Amino acids: CASSLVTDTEAFF.

The J gene is TRBJ1-2, the V gene TRBV30; tentative D call: TRBD1 (5 bases). V gave up 4 bases and J gave up 3 bases, with 12 bases separating them. The CDR3 has 13 residues. Germline CDR1 is GTSNPN and CDR2 is SVGIG (reference sequence). CDR3 protein: CAWTLGGDYGYTF. CDR3 coding DNA: TGTGCCTGGACTTTGGGGGGGGACTATGGCTACACCTTC.

V is TRBV6-5 and J is TRBJ1-6, with 7 bases that match TRBD1. The length of the CDR3 is 15 residues. V lost 4 bases and J lost 8; bases outside the gene matches: 8. The germline CDR1 and CDR2 sequences are MNHEY and SVGAGI. CDR3 nucleotide sequence: TGTGCCAGCAGTTTACAGGGGTTTGGGGATTCACCCCTCCACTTT. Translation: CASSLQGFGDSPLHF.

This rearrangement joins TRBV28 to TRBJ2-2; TRBD1 matches at 8 bases. J gave up 1 base and V 3 bases, and 13 bases lay outside the gene matches. The CDR3 extends over 19 amino acids. CDR1 MDHEN and CDR2 SYDVKM come from the germline V gene. DNA for the CDR3: TGTGCCAGCAGTTTCCCACCTTCACAAACAGGGGGGAACACCGGGGAGCTGTTTTTT. This codes for CASSFPPSQTGGNTGELFF. Together with reference TRBV28 and TRBJ2-2, the CDR3 gives the full variable domain: DVKVTQSSRYLVKRTGEKVFLECVQDMDHENMFWYRQDPGLGLRLIYFSYDVKMKEKGDIPEGYSVSREKKERFSLILESASTNQTSMYLCASSFPPSQTGGNTGELFFGEGSRLTVL.

The genes are TRBV27 and TRBJ2-3; the D gene is possibly TRBD2 (5 bases). Per the germline V gene, CDR1 is MNHEY and CDR2 is SMNVEV (reference sequence). Trimming pared 4 bases from V and 7 bases from J, leaving 9 bases between. The CDR3 has 12 residues. CDR3 sequence reads: CASSYPGNTQYF. The CDR3 region has the DNA TGTGCCAGCAGTTACCCGGGGAATACGCAGTATTTT.

Only one count was recorded for this clone. The chain recombines TRBV14 with TRBJ2-1; no clear D gene. Trimming removed 1 base from V and 5 bases from J, with 12 bases in between. This CDR3 comprises 15 residues. The germline V gene encodes CDR1 SGHDN and CDR2 FVKESK. The CDR3 DNA follows: TGTGCCAGCAGCCAAGCGCTGGTTGGGGACAATGAGCAGTTCTTC. Translation gives CASSQALVGDNEQFF.

The chain has TRBV9 and TRBJ1-2; D is possibly TRBD1 (6 bases). Per the germline V gene, CDR1 is SGDLS and CDR2 is YYNGEE. This CDR3 comprises 15 residues. V lost 0 bases to trimming and J lost 5 bases, with 14 bases between them. CDR3 in DNA: TGTGCCAGCAGCGTAGGTTCTCGACAGGCTTATGGCTACACCTTC. The encoded protein is CASSVGSRQAYGYTF.

J is TRBJ2-3 and V is TRBV9; TRBD2 agrees at 11 bases. With V trimmed by 6 bases and J by 3 bases, 6 bases remained unmatched. Germline V CDR1 and CDR2: SGDLS, YYNGEE. CDR3 length: 15 amino acids. The CDR3 nucleotides are TGTGCCAGCAACCCTAGCGGGAGGTATACAGATACGCAGTATTTT. Protein product: CASNPSGRYTDTQYF. Full variable domain (rest looked up from reference TRBV9 and TRBJ2-3): DSGVTQTPKHLITATGQRVTLRCSPRSGDLSVYWYQQSLDQGLQFLIQYYNGEERAKGNILERFSAQQFPDLHSELNLSSLELGDSALYFCASNPSGRYTDTQYFGPGTRLTVL.

This chain links TRBV7-9 with TRBJ2-1; TRBD1 agrees at 9 bases. With 5 bases clipped from V and 2 bases from J, the junction kept 4 bases outside the gene matches. The germline CDR1 and CDR2 sequences are SEHNR and FQNEAQ (reference sequence). The CDR3 loop spans 15 amino acids. CDR3 amino acids: CASSPRDRAYNEQFF. In nucleotides, the CDR3 is TGTGCCAGCAGCCCACGGGACAGGGCCTACAATGAGCAGTTCTTC.

This chain joins TRBV7-2 and TRBJ2-7; 12 bases are shared with TRBD2. This CDR3 comprises 18 residues. The ends lost 3 bases at V and 3 bases at J; junction bases unmatched: 12. Looked up from germline, CDR1 is SGHTA and CDR2 is FQGNSA. The CDR3 nucleotides are TGTGCCAGCAGCTTTAGCCCTATCGAGACTAGCGGGAGCTACGAGCAGTACTTC. It is translated as CASSFSPIETSGSYEQYF.

V is TRBV7-6 and J is TRBJ2-1; D is perhaps TRBD1 or TRBD2 (5 bases each). This CDR3 spans 13 amino acids. V was clipped by 2 bases and J by 6 bases, with 8 bases between them. Germline CDR1 reads SGHVS; CDR2 reads FNYEAQ. The CDR3 protein is CASSLWDGNEQFF. CDR3 coding DNA: TGTGCCAGCAGCTTATGGGACGGCAATGAGCAGTTCTTC.

The chain carries TRBV27 and TRBJ1-2; the D gene is possibly TRBD1 (5 bases). This CDR3 has 16 residues. The germline V gene encodes CDR1 MNHEY and CDR2 SMNVEV (reference sequence). V was clipped by 5 bases and J by 4 bases, with 20 bases between them. The CDR3 coding sequence is TGTGCCAGCAGTAATATCGTGGGGAAAGGGGCCTATGGCTACACCTTC. The encoded protein is CASSNIVGKGAYGYTF.

The rearrangement joins TRBV29-1 to TRBJ2-1, with D perhaps TRBD1 or TRBD2 (5 bases each). This CDR3 comprises 13 residues. V was clipped by 6 bases and J by 3 bases, with 12 bases between them. The V gene's germline CDR1 is SQVTM and CDR2 ANQGSEA. CDR3 protein: CSVTGTNYNEQFF. Written as DNA, the CDR3 is TGCAGCGTGACGGGGACGAACTACAATGAGCAGTTCTTC.

The chain employs TRBV4-3 and TRBJ1-4; D is possibly TRBD1 (6 bases). CDR3 length equals 16 residues. Germline-derived CDR1 and CDR2 are LGHNA and YSLEER. V was clipped by 2 bases and J by 4 bases, with 14 bases between them. The CDR3 DNA sequence: TGCGCCAGCAGCCAAACTACAGGGTCCCTTAATGAAAAACTGTTTTTT. This codes for CASSQTTGSLNEKLFF.

The chain is built from TRBV27 and TRBJ1-3; D is possibly TRBD1 (5 bases). Per the germline V gene, CDR1 is MNHEY and CDR2 is SMNVEV (reference sequence). The CDR3 runs 15 residues. Trimming removed 5 bases at V and 0 bases at J, with 11 bases between. The CDR3 is CASSAYRTSGNTIYF. Here the CDR3 DNA reads TGTGCCAGCAGTGCGTACAGGACCTCTGGAAACACCATATATTTT.

The CDR3 region has the DNA TGTGCCAGCAGTTTGGACCCCGGATACGAGCAGTACTTC. It yields the protein CASSLDPGYEQYF. The V call is TRBV27, the J call TRBJ2-7; D remains unclear. The germline V gene encodes CDR1 MNHEY and CDR2 SMNVEV (reference sequence). The CDR3 runs 13 residues. Trimming stripped 3 bases from V and 4 bases from J, with 10 bases between.

This chain uses TRBV4-3 with TRBJ2-1; D unclear. Trimming took off 4 bases at V and 3 bases at J, with 10 bases between the two ends. This CDR3 is built from 14 residues. The germline CDR1 and CDR2 sequences are LGHNA and YSLEER. As DNA, the CDR3 is TGCGCCAGCAGCCCTCTCTCCTACTACAATGAGCAGTTCTTC. Protein product: CASSPLSYYNEQFF.

V is TRBV27 and J is TRBJ1-5, with D perhaps matching TRBD1 (5 bases). Germline V gene lookup returns CDR1 MNHEY and CDR2 SMNVEV (reference sequence). The V end was cut by 6 bases, the J end by 5 bases, with 14 bases between. There are 14 residues in the CDR3. This chain's CDR3 is CASSLRQGDQPQHF. The CDR3 nucleotides read TGTGCCAGCAGCCTAAGGCAGGGCGATCAGCCCCAGCATTTT.